The sequence of this T cell receptor beta chain was determined in a study of control samples from healthy donors and cancer patients. Using immunoSEQ multiplex PCR, the repertoire was profiled, and TCRdb retains in-frame clones only, with some absent. Here the sample spans approximately 90,000 clones, around 89% being singletons. This clone was recorded a few times. The CDR3 is 15 residues long. Germline V lookup: CDR1 SGHNT, CDR2 YYREEE (reference sequence). Trimming stripped 5 bases from V and 0 bases from J, with 12 bases between. The chain links TRBV5-4 to TRBJ1-3; D remains ambiguous. The sample taken for sequencing was blood. This clonotype originated in a woman aged 70-85 years in good health. The CDR3 reads CASSPDSSSGNTIYF. CDR3 DNA sequence: TGTGCCAGCAGTCCGGACTCTTCCTCTGGAAACACCATATATTTT. The whole variable domain, remainder taken from reference TRBV5-4 and TRBJ1-3, is ETGVTQSPTHLIKTRGQQVTLRCSSQSGHNTVSWYQQALGQGPQFIFQYYREEENGRGNFPPRFSGLQFPNYSSELNVNALELDDSALYLCASSPDSSSGNTIYFGEGSWLTVV.